Listed below are T cell receptor beta chains from one sample, sequenced in a study of shared clonotypes between healthy human individuals. The assay was immunoSEQ multiplex PCR, and TCRdb's table has in-frame clones only and misses some. This table has 1,100,000 or so clones, approximately 80% appearing once. The sample was memory CD4+ T cells from PBMCs. These receptors were taken from a man younger than 35 in good health. Some clones in this sample may be carry-over from other donors' samples. The CDR3 runs from the conserved cysteine through the conserved F or W. The listing skips clone size in some rows; elsewhere it reads once, few, many or a size class.

CDR3: CASSLRQGRSDTQYF; V: TRBV5-1; size: NA; J: TRBJ2-3
CDR3: CASSWGKRDTEAFF; V: TRBV18; size: NA; J: TRBJ1-1
CDR3: CASSLVGPPSTEAFF; V: TRBV5-1; size: NA; J: TRBJ1-1
CDR3: CATRVLGDTGELFF; V: TRBV15; size: NA; J: TRBJ2-2
CDR3: CASSLRSSDYGYTF; V: TRBV7-2; size: NA; J: TRBJ1-2
CDR3: CASSSWSIQGASGAFF; V: TRBV5-1; size: few; J: TRBJ1-1
CDR3: CASSPGGAANSPLHF; V: TRBV28; size: NA; J: TRBJ1-6
CDR3: CASSPPWTSNEQFF; V: TRBV7-8; size: NA; J: TRBJ2-1
CDR3: CASSSVGVRGNYGYTF; V: TRBV7-8; size: NA; J: TRBJ1-2
CDR3: CASSLASGRAYEQYF; V: TRBV7-3; size: NA; J: TRBJ2-7
CDR3: CASSLLGSRGNTIYF; V: TRBV28; size: NA; J: TRBJ1-3
CDR3: CASSGRSYEQYF; V: TRBV6-8; size: NA; J: TRBJ2-7
CDR3: CASSLDSKNEQFF; V: TRBV7-7; size: NA; J: TRBJ2-1
CDR3: CASSPTSDLYNEQFF; V: TRBV18; size: NA; J: TRBJ2-1
CDR3: CASSRAAVYNEQFF; V: TRBV4-1; size: NA; J: TRBJ2-1
CDR3: CASIHRESGANVLTF; V: TRBV5-4; size: NA; J: TRBJ2-6
CDR3: CASSGHSGRGGYEQYF; V: TRBV10-2; size: NA; J: TRBJ2-7
CDR3: CASSPGPDTQYF; V: TRBV10-1; size: NA; J: TRBJ2-3